This T cell receptor (beta chain) stems from a study of patients and donors after allogeneic stem cell transplantation. Germline CDR1 and CDR2: MNHNS and SASEGT. Trimming stripped 2 bases from V and 10 bases from J, with 14 bases between. The CDR3 extends over 13 amino acids. Each CDR3 protein gets one entry after TCRdb re-called the RT-PCR reads with MiXCR. The table records about 57,000 distinct CDR3 sequences, about an eighth of them present only once. This clonotype is termed medium-sized. The sample comprised blood, either unsorted or a sorted T cell fraction (not recorded which). This TCR derives from a human donor who was either an allogeneic HSCT recipient or a stem cell or donor lymphocyte infusion donor (not recorded which). It is not recorded whose cells these are; they may come from a transplant donor. The chain uses TRBV6-1 and TRBJ1-1; D uncertain. CDR3 sequence: CASSEQRTAGAFF. The CDR3, as DNA: TGTGCCAGCAGTGAACAGAGGACCGCTGGAGCTTTCTTT.